The sequence of this T cell receptor (beta chain) was determined in a study of cytomegalovirus exposure and HLA in healthy donors. For the study at large: Falling in the Caucasian-associated ancestry cluster were 81% of about 400 genotyped donors. Broader study findings: As a later analysis revealed, most CMV-associated TCR beta chains appeared HLA-restricted.

With regard to this clone: Its antigen is unidentified.

The V and J ends lost 6 bases and 2 bases respectively, with 14 bases between them. CDR1 is SGHAT and CDR2 is FQNNGV in the germline V gene. This CDR3 is 15 amino acids long. With 60 Vbeta and 13 Jbeta primers, the PCR was carried out. Data came from immunoSEQ multiplex PCR; TCRdb stores just in-frame clones and leaves some out. Here the sample spans 75,000 to 90,000 clones, about 77% being singletons. This sequence was found in a man between 60 and 70 years old in good health and CMV-seronegative. This chain uses TRBV11-2 with TRBJ1-3; a weak D match, TRBD1 (5 bases). Sequenced input: PBMCs. The DNA for the CDR3 is TGTGCCAGCAGTCCGACTCGGGGGGCTGGAAACACCATATATTTT. Translation: CASSPTRGAGNTIYF.